The clone carrying this T cell receptor beta chain was found once. Germline values: CDR1 SGHNT, CDR2 YENEEA. V lost 5 bases, J lost 0 bases, and 5 bases stayed unmatched. The CDR3 runs to 15 residues. This record belongs to a study of blood T cell repertoires in COVID-19. The overall study: Sources were T cells, B-cell-depleted T cells, or PBMCs; the material itself was cDNA or gDNA.

Original processing notes: Using reference gene primer amplification, nucleated cell counts were estimated. Data came from immunoSEQ multiplex PCR; TCRdb stores just in-frame clones and leaves some out. For V, J and clone size, that table is used; D and trimming come from the DNA. The sample lists some 89,000 clones; about 84% were seen once. This TCR derives from a man in his sixties with acute or convalescent COVID-19. Sequenced input: peripheral blood. This sequence joins TRBV11-3 and TRBJ2-3, with 7 bases lining up with TRBD2. The CDR3 DNA reads as TGTGCCAGCAGCCCCCGGGACTATAGCACAGATACGCAGTATTTT. It specifies CASSPRDYSTDTQYF.